These 25 T cell receptor beta chains were all obtained from the same sample, sequenced in a study of tumor-infiltrating lymphocytes in primary liver carcinoma. cDNA specific to TCR beta was made from approximately 0.55 ug of total RNA, with a constant-region primer employed for priming. Generation of the TCR beta libraries relied on three nested multiplex PCR rounds using slightly modified ARM-PCR. The first two PCR rounds, nine to ten cycles each, used TRBV1-TRBV30 forward primers and a C-beta reverse primer. TCRdb passed the multiplex PCR reads through MiXCR, listing each CDR3 protein once. The table includes around 71,000 distinct CDR3 sequences, 71% detected once. Investigators took RNA and DNA out together from approximately 22-30 mg of unsorted bulk tissue. The sample consisted of liver tumor tissue from sampling region 4. This sample's subset: tumor region T4, right-lateral pole. These receptors all come from a woman in her sixties or seventies with primary liver carcinoma and hepatitis B virus infection.

This sequence joins TRBV12-3 or TRBV12-4 and TRBJ2-5; TRBD1 matches at 9 bases. The CDR3 is made up of 15 amino acids. The junction had 12 bases not matched to a gene; V was cut back by 8 bases and J by 5 bases. The DNA of the CDR3 is TGTGCCAGCTGCTTTTCCACAGGGGGCGCGGAGACCCAGTACTTC. Translation gives CASCFSTGGAETQYF.

This clonotype was seen a single time. The chain joins TRBV12-3 or TRBV12-4 to TRBJ1-1; the match to TRBD1 covers 10 bases. CDR3 length equals 16 residues. V lost 6 bases, J lost 3 bases, and 10 bases stayed unmatched. This chain's CDR3 is CASRRRQGATHTEAFF. CDR3 coding DNA: TGTGCCAGCAGGCGTAGACAGGGGGCTACGCACACTGAAGCTTTCTTT.

On this clonotype itself: A much larger clone lies a single base off, so this may be a read error. CDR3 sequence reads: CASSLAISTTDTQYF. CDR3 coding DNA: TGTGCCAGCAGCTTAGCCATTTCTACCACAGATACGCAGTATTTT. The rearrangement links TRBV7-9 to TRBJ2-3; no definite D call. The CDR3 runs 15 residues. Trimming pared 0 bases from V and 2 bases from J, leaving 9 bases between. CDR1 SEHNR and CDR2 FQNEAQ come from the germline V gene (reference sequence). The full variable domain, completed using reference TRBV7-9 and TRBJ2-3, is DTGVSQNPRHKITKRGQNVTFRCDPISEHNRLYWYRQTLGQGPEFLTYFQNEAQLEKSRLLSDRFSAERPKGSFSTLEIQRTEQGDSAMYLCASSLAISTTDTQYFGPGTRLTVL.

At least ten counts were recorded for this clonotype. The genes are TRBV30 and TRBJ2-3; D is unclear. V was trimmed by 4 bases and J by 2 bases, leaving 10 bases between them. The CDR3 consists of 13 residues. CDR1 is GTSNPN, CDR2 SVGIG, per germline (reference sequence). CDR3: CAWILPHTDTQYF. DNA of the CDR3: TGTGCCTGGATTCTCCCCCACACAGATACGCAGTATTTT. The full variable domain, completed using reference TRBV30 and TRBJ2-3, is SQTIHQWPATLVQPVGSPLSLECTVEGTSNPNLYWYRQAAGRGLQLLFYSVGIGQISSEVPQNLSASRPQDRQFILSSKKLLLSDSGFYLCAWILPHTDTQYFGPGTRLTVL.

This clonotype turned up a few times. The chain couples TRBV28 to TRBJ2-3; D might be TRBD2 (6 bases). There are 15 residues in the CDR3. The V gene's germline CDR1 is MDHEN and CDR2 SYDVKM. The V end lost 7 bases, the J end lost 2 bases, and 16 bases lay between the germline ends. Here the CDR3 DNA reads TGTGCCAGCACCCCCGGCGGGGCCTACACAGATACGCAGTATTTT. Translated: CASTPGGAYTDTQYF.

About this clonotype itself: At one end the junction does not follow the germline gene, possibly because of a read error. The chain has TRBV11-1 and TRBJ2-7; possibly TRBD2 for D (5 bases). The CDR3 consists of 17 residues. The germline gives CDR1 SGHAT, CDR2 FQDESV (reference sequence). CDR3 in amino acids: CACCRSFGRASSYEQYF. The CDR3 nucleotides are TGTGCCTGCTGCCGATCCTTTGGGCGGGCTAGCTCCTACGAGCAGTATTTC.

This clonotype showed up many times. The rearrangement joins TRBV7-2 to TRBJ1-1; 8 nucleotides match TRBD1. CDR1 is SGHTA, CDR2 FQGNSA, per germline. With 1 base clipped from V and 2 bases from J, the junction kept 6 bases outside the gene matches. This CDR3 is 16 amino acids long. The CDR3 DNA reads TGTGCCAGCAGCTTAGGGACAGGGAGGGGTAACACTGAAGCTTTCTTT. Its translation is CASSLGTGRGNTEAFF. The variable domain in full, with the rest retrieved from reference TRBV7-2 and TRBJ1-1, is GAGVSQSPSNKVTEKGKDVELRCDPISGHTALYWYRQSLGQGLEFLIYFQGNSAPDKSGLPSDRFSAERTGGSVSTLTIQRTQQEDSAVYLCASSLGTGRGNTEAFFGQGTRLTVV.

As regards this clonotype: Since a much larger clone is just one base distant, this may be a read error. The CDR3: CAGSLTTYEQYF. The CDR3 nucleotides are TGCGCCGGCAGCTTGACCACCTACGAGCAGTACTTC. V and J are TRBV5-1 and TRBJ2-7; D is undetermined. Germline V gives CDR1 SGHRS, CDR2 YFSETQ. This CDR3 has 12 residues. Full variable domain (outside the CDR3, taken from reference TRBV5-1 and TRBJ2-7): KAGVTQTPRYLIKTRGQQVTLSCSPISGHRSVSWYQQTPGQGLQFLFEYFSETQRNKGNFPGRFSGRQFSNSRSEMNVSTLELGDSALYLCAGSLTTYEQYFGPGTRLTVT.

As concerns this clonotype: A read error may produce the germline difference seen at one junction end. The J gene is TRBJ1-3, the V gene TRBV4-2, with a tentative D call TRBD1 (5 bases). The CDR3 extends over 16 amino acids. Per germline, CDR1 LGHNA and CDR2 YNFKEQ. CDR3 in amino acids: CASSQDEGDTGNTVYF. CDR3 DNA sequence: TGTGCCAGCAGTCAAGATGAAGGGGATACTGGAAACACTGTATATTTT.

Concerning this clonotype itself: One junction end disagrees with the germline gene, perhaps due to a read error. This chain uses TRBV6-2 or TRBV6-3 with TRBJ2-1, with TRBD1 identical over 9 bases. The germline V gene encodes CDR1 MNHEY and CDR2 SVGEGT. This CDR3 has 16 residues. The CDR3 region has the DNA TGTGCCAGCAGTCACTCGATGTTGACAGGGGGTGATGAGCAGTTCTTC. This codes for CASSHSMLTGGDEQFF.

Concerning this clonotype: A much larger clone differs by one base, so this may be a read error. J is TRBJ2-3 and V is TRBV10-3; 10 nucleotides agree with TRBD1. CDR1 is ENHRY, CDR2 SYGVKD, per germline. The CDR3 totals 16 residues. The CDR3 region has the DNA TGTGCCATCAATGAGAGGGACAGGGGACCAACAGATACGCAGTATTTT. As protein: CAINERDRGPTDTQYF.

Regarding this clonotype: The conserved final phenylalanine or tryptophan is absent from the CDR3, which likely points to a read error. The V gene is TRBV12-3 or TRBV12-4, the J gene TRBJ2-7, with 10 bases aligning to TRBD1. This CDR3 comprises 15 residues. Losses at the gene ends were 5 bases for V and 4 bases for J; bases not matched to a gene: 8. The DNA for the CDR3 is TGTGCCAGCAGTGCTCGGGACAGGGGCGGGTACGAGCAGTACATC. This gives the protein CASSARDRGGYEQYI.

Points on this clonotype: A junction boundary mismatches the germline segment, possibly from a read error. The V and J genes are TRBV14 and TRBJ2-7; TRBD1 aligns across 8 bases. This CDR3 is built from 14 residues. The V gene's germline CDR1 is SGHDN and CDR2 FVKESK. DNA of the CDR3: TGTGCCAGCAGCCAGGGGGCAGGGGGCTACGGGCAGTACTTC. Protein product: CASSQGAGGYGQYF.

Turning to this clonotype: One junction end disagrees with the germline gene, perhaps due to a read error. The V and J genes are TRBV6-5 and TRBJ2-3; 7 bases match TRBD2. CDR1 MNHEY and CDR2 SVGAGI come from the germline V gene. The CDR3 contains 18 residues. CDR3 DNA: TGTGCCAGTAGTTACTCCTATCCCGGGACTACTACCATAGATACGCAGTATTTT. Its protein product is CASSYSYPGTTTIDTQYF.

About this clonotype itself: Possible read error: a much larger clone is one base away. This chain joins TRBV5-1 and TRBJ2-1, with 7 bases identical to TRBD1. The J segment lost 7 bases and the V segment lost 4 bases, leaving 11 bases of the junction unmatched. Germline assignment: CDR1 SGHRS and CDR2 YFSETQ. The CDR3 is made up of 15 amino acids. The CDR3 protein is CASSPPRQGSNEQFF. CDR3 sequence (DNA): TGCGCCAGCAGCCCGCCCCGACAGGGTTCGAATGAGCAGTTCTTC.

This clonotype is deemed medium-sized (0.01 to 0.1%). The gene calls are TRBV12-3 or TRBV12-4 and TRBJ2-3, with 7 positions matching TRBD2. The V segment lost 0 bases and the J segment 9 bases; nucleotides outside the gene matches: 9. There are 15 residues in the CDR3. CDR3 residues: CASSLAQAGPKTQYF. As DNA, the CDR3 is TGTGCCAGCAGTTTAGCCCAAGCGGGACCGAAGACGCAGTATTTT.

The table lists this clonotype with a few counts. A much larger clonotype is one base distant, so this may be a read error. J is TRBJ1-1 and V is TRBV28; D not certain. The V gene lost 7 bases and the J gene lost 4 bases, with 13 bases spanning the gap. The CDR3 runs 13 residues. Germline CDR1 MDHEN, CDR2 SYDVKM. Here the CDR3 reads CASKDWTVTEAFF. CDR3 in DNA: TGTGCCAGCAAAGACTGGACTGTCACTGAAGCTTTCTTT.

In regard to this clonotype: A read error may produce the germline difference seen at one junction end. V gene TRBV4-1 combines with J gene TRBJ2-7; possibly TRBD1 for D (6 bases). From germline, CDR1 is MGHRA and CDR2 YSYEKL. The CDR3 spans 16 residues. CDR3 region: CASRQGYSGPTYEQYF. The DNA for the CDR3 is TGCGCCAGCCGCCAGGGGTATTCGGGACCCACCTACGAGCAGTACTTC.

As to this clonotype: The junction does not match germline at one end; this may be a read error. The V and J genes are TRBV11-1 and TRBJ2-6, with D perhaps assigned TRBD1 or TRBD2 (6 bases each). The germline CDR1 and CDR2 sequences are SGHAT and FQDESV (reference sequence). The CDR3 spans 17 residues. The CDR3 bases are TGTGCCCGCAGCTTAGCGGACAGTTCCTCTGGGGCCAACATCCTGACTTTC. Translating it yields CARSLADSSSGANILTF. Full variable domain (remainder filled in from reference TRBV11-1 and TRBJ2-6): EAEVAQSPRYKITEKSQAVAFWCDPISGHATLYWYRQILGQGPELLVQFQDESVVDDSQLPKDRFSAERLKGVDSTLKIQPAELGDSAMYLCARSLADSSSGANILTFGAGSRLTVL.

Concerning this clonotype: An end of the junction does not agree with germline; a read error may underlie this. The chain links TRBV5-1 to TRBJ2-2; 7 bases are shared with TRBD1. Looked up from germline, CDR1 is SGHRS and CDR2 is YFSETQ. This CDR3 spans 14 amino acids. The CDR3 spells CASSFLPNTGELFF. The DNA of the CDR3 is TGCGCCAGCAGCTTCTTGCCGAACACAGGGGAACTGTTTTTT.

This clonotype has just a few counts. One base away lies a much larger clone, so this may be a sequencing read error. V and J are TRBV7-9 and TRBJ1-4; 7 bases match TRBD1. The CDR3 length is 12 residues. Per germline, CDR1 SEHNR and CDR2 FQNEAQ (reference sequence). This chain's CDR3 is CVSGRGQEKLFF. In nucleotides, the CDR3 is TGTGTCAGCGGTAGGGGACAGGAAAAACTGTTTTTT. The full variable domain, completed using reference TRBV7-9 and TRBJ1-4, is DTGVSQNPRHKITKRGQNVTFRCDPISEHNRLYWYRQTLGQGPEFLTYFQNEAQLEKSRLLSDRFSAERPKGSFSTLEIQRTEQGDSAMYLCVSGRGQEKLFFGSGTQLSVL.

The chain combines TRBV9 with TRBJ2-5; D gene ambiguous. Trimming took off 0 bases at V and 4 bases at J, with 13 bases between the two ends. CDR3 length equals 15 residues. Germline V gene lookup returns CDR1 SGDLS and CDR2 YYNGEE. The CDR3 DNA follows: TGTGCCAGCAGCGTAGCCCTAGGCACCGCAGAGACCCAGTACTTC. Its protein is CASSVALGTAETQYF.

On this clonotype itself: Sequence at one end of the junction differs from germline and may be a read error. The V gene is TRBV6-1, the J gene TRBJ2-7; D may match TRBD1 or TRBD2 (5 bases each). Germline CDR1 is MNHNS and CDR2 is SASEGT. CDR3 length: 14 amino acids. The CDR3 DNA follows: TGTGCCAGCTGTGAAGCATTCGAGGGGTACGAGCAGCACTTC. Amino acids: CASCEAFEGYEQHF.

This clonotype was recorded many times. The rearrangement uses TRBV2 and TRBJ1-5, with a possible D match to TRBD1 (5 bases). V was trimmed by 4 bases and J by 1 base, leaving 8 bases between them. Per germline, CDR1 SNHLY and CDR2 FYNNEI. The CDR3 is made up of 14 amino acids. CDR3 in amino acids: CASSGGSSNQPQHF. The CDR3 nucleotides are TGTGCCAGCAGTGGGGGCTCGAGCAATCAGCCCCAGCATTTT.

The rearrangement joins TRBV6-5 to TRBJ2-7; 8 bases are a match to TRBD1. The V gene's germline CDR1 is MNHEY and CDR2 SVGAGI. With 4 bases clipped from V and 3 bases from J, the junction kept 8 bases outside the gene matches. CDR3 length: 15 amino acids. CDR3 loop: CASSCSGTGIYEQYF. In DNA form, the CDR3 reads TGTGCCAGCAGTTGCTCCGGGACAGGTATCTACGAGCAGTACTTC.